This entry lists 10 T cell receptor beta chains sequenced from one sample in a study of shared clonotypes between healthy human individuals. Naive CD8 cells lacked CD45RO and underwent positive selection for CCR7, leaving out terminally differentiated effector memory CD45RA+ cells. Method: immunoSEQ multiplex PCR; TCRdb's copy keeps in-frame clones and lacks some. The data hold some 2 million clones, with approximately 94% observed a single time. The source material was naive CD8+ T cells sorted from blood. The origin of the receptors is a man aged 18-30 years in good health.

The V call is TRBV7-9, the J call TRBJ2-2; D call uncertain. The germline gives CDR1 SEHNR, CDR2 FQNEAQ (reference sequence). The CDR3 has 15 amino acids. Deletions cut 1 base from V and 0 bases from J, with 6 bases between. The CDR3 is CASSLGIPNTGELFF. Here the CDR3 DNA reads TGTGCCAGCAGCTTAGGAATTCCGAACACCGGGGAGCTGTTTTTT.

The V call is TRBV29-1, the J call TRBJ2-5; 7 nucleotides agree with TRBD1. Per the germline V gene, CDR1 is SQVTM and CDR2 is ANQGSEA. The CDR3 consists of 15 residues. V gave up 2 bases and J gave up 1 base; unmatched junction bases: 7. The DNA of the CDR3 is TGCAGCGTTGAACCCAGACAGGGACCCCAAGAGACCCAGTACTTC. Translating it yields CSVEPRQGPQETQYF.

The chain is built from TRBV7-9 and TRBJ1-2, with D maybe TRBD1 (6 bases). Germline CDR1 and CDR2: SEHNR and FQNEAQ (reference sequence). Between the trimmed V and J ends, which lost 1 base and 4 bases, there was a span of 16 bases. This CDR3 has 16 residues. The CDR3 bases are TGTGCCAGCAGCTTAGGATCCGGGGGCCGGAGCTATGGCTACACCTTC. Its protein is CASSLGSGGRSYGYTF.

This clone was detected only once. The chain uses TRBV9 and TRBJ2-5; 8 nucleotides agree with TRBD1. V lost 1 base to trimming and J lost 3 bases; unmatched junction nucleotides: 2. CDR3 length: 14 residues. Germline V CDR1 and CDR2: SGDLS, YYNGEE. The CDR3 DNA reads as TGTGCCAGCAGCGTAACAGGGGGTAAAGAGACCCAGTACTTC. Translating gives CASSVTGGKETQYF.

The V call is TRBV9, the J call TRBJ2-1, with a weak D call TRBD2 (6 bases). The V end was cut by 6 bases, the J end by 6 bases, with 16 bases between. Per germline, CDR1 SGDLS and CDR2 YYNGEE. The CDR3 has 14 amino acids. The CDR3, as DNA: TGTGCCAGCAACGGAGGGATAATCTCCAATGAGCAGTTCTTC. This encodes CASNGGIISNEQFF.

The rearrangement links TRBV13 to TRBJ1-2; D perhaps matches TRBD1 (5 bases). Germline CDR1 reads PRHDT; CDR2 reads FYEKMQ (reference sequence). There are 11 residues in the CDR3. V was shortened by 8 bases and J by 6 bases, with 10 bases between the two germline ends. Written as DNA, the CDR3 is TGTGCCAGCGGCGAGGACAATGGCTACACCTTC. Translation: CASGEDNGYTF.

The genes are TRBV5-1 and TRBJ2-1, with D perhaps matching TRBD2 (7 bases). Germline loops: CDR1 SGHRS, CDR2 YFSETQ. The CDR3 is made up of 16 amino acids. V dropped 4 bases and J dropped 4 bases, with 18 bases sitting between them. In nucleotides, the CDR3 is TGCGCCAGCAGCCCTTTTGGGGGGGGCCCTTACAATGAGCAGTTCTTC. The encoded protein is CASSPFGGGPYNEQFF.

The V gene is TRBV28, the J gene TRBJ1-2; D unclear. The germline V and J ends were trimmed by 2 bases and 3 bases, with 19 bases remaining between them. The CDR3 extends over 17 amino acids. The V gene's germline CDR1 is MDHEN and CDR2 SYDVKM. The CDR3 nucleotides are TGTGCCAGCAGTTTACCCCCTCACTGGGAACGGTACTATGGCTACACCTTC. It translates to CASSLPPHWERYYGYTF.

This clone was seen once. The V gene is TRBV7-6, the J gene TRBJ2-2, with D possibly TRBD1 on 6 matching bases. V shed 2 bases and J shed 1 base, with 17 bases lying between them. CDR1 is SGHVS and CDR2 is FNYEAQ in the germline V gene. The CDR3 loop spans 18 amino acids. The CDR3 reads CASSLQLGQGMNTGELFF. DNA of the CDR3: TGTGCCAGCAGCTTACAATTGGGGCAGGGGATGAACACCGGGGAGCTGTTTTTT.

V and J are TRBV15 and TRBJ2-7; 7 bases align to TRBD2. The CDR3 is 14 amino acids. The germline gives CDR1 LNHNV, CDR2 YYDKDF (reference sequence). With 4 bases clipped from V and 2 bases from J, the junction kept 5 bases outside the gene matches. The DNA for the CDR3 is TGTGCCACCAGCATGGGAGGGGAGGCCTACGAGCAGTACTTC. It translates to CATSMGGEAYEQYF.